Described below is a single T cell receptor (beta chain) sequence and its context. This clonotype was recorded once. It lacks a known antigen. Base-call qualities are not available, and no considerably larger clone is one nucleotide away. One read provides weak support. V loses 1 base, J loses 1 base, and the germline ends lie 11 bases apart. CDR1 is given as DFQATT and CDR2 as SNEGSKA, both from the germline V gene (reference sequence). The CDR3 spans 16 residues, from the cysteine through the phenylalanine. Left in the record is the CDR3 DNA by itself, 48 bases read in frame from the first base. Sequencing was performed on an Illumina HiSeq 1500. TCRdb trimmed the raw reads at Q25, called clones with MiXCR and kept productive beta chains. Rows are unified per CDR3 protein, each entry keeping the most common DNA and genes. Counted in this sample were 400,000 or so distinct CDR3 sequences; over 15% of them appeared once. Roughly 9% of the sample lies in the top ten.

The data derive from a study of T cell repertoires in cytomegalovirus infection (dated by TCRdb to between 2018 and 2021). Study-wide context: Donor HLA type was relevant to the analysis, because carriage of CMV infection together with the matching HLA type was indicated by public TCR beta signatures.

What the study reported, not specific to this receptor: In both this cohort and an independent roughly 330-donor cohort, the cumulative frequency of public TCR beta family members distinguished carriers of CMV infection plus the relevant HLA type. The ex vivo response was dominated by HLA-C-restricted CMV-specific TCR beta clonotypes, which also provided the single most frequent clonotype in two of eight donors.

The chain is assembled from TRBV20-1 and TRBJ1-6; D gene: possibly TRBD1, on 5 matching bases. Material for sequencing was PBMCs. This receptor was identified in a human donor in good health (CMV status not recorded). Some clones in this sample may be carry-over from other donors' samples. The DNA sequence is TGCAGTGCTAGAGCCAGGGAAGAATCCTATAATTCACCCCTCCACTTT. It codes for CSARAREESYNSPLHF.